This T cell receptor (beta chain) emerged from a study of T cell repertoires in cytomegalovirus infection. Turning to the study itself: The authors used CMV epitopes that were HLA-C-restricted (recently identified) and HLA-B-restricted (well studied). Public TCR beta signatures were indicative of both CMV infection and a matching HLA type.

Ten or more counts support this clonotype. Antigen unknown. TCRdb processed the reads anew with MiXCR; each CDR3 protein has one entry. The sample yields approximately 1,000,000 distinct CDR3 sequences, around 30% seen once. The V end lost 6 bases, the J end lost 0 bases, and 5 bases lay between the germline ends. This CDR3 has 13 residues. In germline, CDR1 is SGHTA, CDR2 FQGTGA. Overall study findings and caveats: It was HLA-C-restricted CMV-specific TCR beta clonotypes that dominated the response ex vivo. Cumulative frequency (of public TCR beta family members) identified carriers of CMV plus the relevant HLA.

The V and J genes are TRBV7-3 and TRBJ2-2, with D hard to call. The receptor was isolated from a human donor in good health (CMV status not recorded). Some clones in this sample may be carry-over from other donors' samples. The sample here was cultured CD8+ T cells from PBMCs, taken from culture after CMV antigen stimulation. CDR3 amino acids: CASSFANTGELFF. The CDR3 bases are TGTGCCAGCAGTTTCGCGAACACCGGGGAGCTGTTTTTT.